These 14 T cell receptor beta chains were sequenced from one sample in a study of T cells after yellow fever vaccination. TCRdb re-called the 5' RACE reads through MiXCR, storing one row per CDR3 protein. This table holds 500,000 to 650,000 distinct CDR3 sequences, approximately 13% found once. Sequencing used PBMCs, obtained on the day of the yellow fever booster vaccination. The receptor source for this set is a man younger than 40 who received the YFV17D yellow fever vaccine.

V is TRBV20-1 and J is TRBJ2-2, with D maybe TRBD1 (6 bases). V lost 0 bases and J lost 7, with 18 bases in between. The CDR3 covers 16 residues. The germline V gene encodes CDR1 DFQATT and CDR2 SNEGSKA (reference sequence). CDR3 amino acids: CSARDTGKMAGGELFF. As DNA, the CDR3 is TGCAGTGCTAGAGATACAGGGAAAATGGCGGGCGGGGAGCTGTTTTTT.

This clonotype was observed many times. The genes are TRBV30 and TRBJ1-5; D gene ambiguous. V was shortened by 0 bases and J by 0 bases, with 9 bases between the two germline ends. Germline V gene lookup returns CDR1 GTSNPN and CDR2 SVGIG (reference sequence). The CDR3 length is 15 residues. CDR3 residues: CAWSVRGLSNQPQHF. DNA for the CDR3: TGTGCCTGGAGTGTACGAGGACTTAGCAATCAGCCCCAGCATTTT.

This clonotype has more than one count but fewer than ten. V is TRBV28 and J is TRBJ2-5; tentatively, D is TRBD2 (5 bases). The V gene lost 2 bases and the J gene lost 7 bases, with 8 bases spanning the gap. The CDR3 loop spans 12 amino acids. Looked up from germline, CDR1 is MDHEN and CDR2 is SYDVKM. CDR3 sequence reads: CASSLTGRTQYF. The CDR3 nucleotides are TGTGCCAGCAGTTTAACGGGGAGGACCCAGTACTTC. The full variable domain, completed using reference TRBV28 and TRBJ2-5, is DVKVTQSSRYLVKRTGEKVFLECVQDMDHENMFWYRQDPGLGLRLIYFSYDVKMKEKGDIPEGYSVSREKKERFSLILESASTNQTSMYLCASSLTGRTQYFGPGTRLLVL.

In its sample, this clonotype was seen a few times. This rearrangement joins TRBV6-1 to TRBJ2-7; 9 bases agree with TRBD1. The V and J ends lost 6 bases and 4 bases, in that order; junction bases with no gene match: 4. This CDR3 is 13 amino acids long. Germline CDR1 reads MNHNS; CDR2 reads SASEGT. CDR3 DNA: TGTGCCAGCAGGAAACAGGGGGCATACGAGCAGTACTTC. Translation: CASRKQGAYEQYF.

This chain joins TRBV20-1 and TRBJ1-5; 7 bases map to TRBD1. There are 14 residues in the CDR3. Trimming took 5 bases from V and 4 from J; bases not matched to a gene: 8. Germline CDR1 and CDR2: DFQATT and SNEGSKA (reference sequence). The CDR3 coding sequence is TGCAGTGCTCAGCTTACAGGGGCAAATCAGCCCCAGCATTTT. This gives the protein CSAQLTGANQPQHF.

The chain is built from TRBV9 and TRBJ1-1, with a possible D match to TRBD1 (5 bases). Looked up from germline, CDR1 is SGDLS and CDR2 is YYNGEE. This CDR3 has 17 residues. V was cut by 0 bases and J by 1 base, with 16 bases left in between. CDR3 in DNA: TGTGCCAGCAGCGTAGACCCCCGACCCGGGGGGAACACTGAAGCTTTCTTT. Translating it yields CASSVDPRPGGNTEAFF.

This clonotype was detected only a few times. The CDR3 region is CAWSAFDRAHTGELFF. DNA of the CDR3: TGTGCCTGGAGTGCATTTGACAGGGCGCACACCGGGGAGCTGTTTTTT. This chain connects TRBV30 to TRBJ2-2, with 7 bases matching TRBD1. V was pared by 1 base and J by 3 bases, with 8 bases of the junction left unmatched. The length of the CDR3 is 16 residues. Germline loops: CDR1 GTSNPN, CDR2 SVGIG (reference sequence).

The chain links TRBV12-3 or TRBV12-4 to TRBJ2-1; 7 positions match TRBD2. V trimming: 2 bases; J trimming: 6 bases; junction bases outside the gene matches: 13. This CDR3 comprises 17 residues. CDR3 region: CASSLSGSSGLANEQFF. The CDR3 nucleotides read TGTGCCAGCAGTTTAAGTGGGTCTAGCGGACTTGCCAATGAGCAGTTCTTC.

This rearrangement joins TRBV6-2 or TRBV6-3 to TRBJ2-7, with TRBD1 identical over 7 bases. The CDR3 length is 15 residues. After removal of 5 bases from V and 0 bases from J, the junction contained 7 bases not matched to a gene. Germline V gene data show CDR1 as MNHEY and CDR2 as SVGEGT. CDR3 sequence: CASSAYRDSSYEQYF. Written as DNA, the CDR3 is TGTGCCAGCAGTGCATACCGGGACAGCTCCTACGAGCAGTACTTC.

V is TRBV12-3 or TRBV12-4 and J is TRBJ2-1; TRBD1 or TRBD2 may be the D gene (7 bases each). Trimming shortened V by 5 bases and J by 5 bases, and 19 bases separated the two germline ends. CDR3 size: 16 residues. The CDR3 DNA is TGTGCCAGCAGTCCTGTAGGGGGCGGGAGACACAATGAGCAGTTCTTC. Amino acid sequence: CASSPVGGGRHNEQFF.

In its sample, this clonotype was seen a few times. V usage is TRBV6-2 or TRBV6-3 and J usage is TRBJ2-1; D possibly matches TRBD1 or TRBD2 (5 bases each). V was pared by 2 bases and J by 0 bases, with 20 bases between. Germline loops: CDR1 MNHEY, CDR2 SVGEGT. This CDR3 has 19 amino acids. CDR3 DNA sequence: TGTGCCAGCAGTTACATCGAGGGGTCCCCGTTCTTCTCCTACAATGAGCAGTTCTTC. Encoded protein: CASSYIEGSPFFSYNEQFF.

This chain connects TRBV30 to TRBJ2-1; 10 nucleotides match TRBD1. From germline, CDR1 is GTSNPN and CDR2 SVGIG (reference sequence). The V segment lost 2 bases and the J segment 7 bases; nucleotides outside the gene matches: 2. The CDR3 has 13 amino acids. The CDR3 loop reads CAWSLGQGNEQFF. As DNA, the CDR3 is TGTGCCTGGAGTTTGGGACAGGGGAATGAGCAGTTCTTC.

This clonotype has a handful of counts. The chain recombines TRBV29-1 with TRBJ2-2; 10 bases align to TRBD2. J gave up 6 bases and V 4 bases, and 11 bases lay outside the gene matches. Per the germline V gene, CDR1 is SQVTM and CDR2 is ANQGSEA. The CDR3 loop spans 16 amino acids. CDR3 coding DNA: TGCAGCGTTGGCAGTCCAGCGGGAGGGTCTTCCGGGGAGCTGTTTTTT. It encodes CSVGSPAGGSSGELFF.

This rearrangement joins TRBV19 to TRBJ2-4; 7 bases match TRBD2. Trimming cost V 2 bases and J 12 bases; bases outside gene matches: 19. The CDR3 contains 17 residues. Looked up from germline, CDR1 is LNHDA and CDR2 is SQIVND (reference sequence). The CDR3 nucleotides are TGTGCCAGTAGTATAAGGGTTAGCCGGGACTATGCCCTGGGTCAGTACTTC. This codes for CASSIRVSRDYALGQYF.